One sample yielded the 9 T cell receptor beta chains listed below, sequenced in a study of cytomegalovirus exposure and HLA in healthy donors. This table comes from immunoSEQ multiplex PCR, and its TCRdb copy is limited to in-frame clones, with some not included. The sample has fewer than 250,000 clones; roughly 89% are singletons. Sequencing was carried out using PBMCs. Receptor source: a young man in good health and CMV-seronegative.

The chain couples TRBV6-1 to TRBJ1-5; 7 bases are a match to TRBD1. The CDR3 loop spans 12 amino acids. Trimming removed 8 bases from V and 7 bases from J; junction bases left unmatched: 5. CDR1 and CDR2 (germline): MNHNS, SASEGT. The CDR3 DNA reads as TGTGCCAGCGCCGGGACAGTCCAGCCCCAGCATTTT. It yields the protein CASAGTVQPQHF.

The J gene is TRBJ2-2, the V gene TRBV7-2; 8 bases map to TRBD1. The CDR3 runs to 16 residues. V lost 5 bases to trimming and J lost 7 bases; unmatched junction nucleotides: 12. The germline V gene encodes CDR1 SGHTA and CDR2 FQGNSA. The CDR3 DNA is TGTGCCAGCAGCGGCTCGGGACAGGTTTATGTCGGGGAGCTGTTTTTT. Translating it yields CASSGSGQVYVGELFF. Based on the CDR3 plus reference TRBV7-2 and TRBJ2-2, the full variable domain is GAGVSQSPSNKVTEKGKDVELRCDPISGHTALYWYRQSLGQGLEFLIYFQGNSAPDKSGLPSDRFSAERTGGSVSTLTIQRTQQEDSAVYLCASSGSGQVYVGELFFGEGSRLTVL.

The V call is TRBV7-9, the J call TRBJ2-7; no definite D call. Germline CDR1 and CDR2: SEHNR and FQNEAQ (reference sequence). The CDR3 spans 11 residues. V gave up 7 bases and J gave up 6 bases, with 10 bases separating them. CDR3 coding DNA: TGTGCCAGCATAGAGAGAGGCGAGCAGTACTTC. Its protein product is CASIERGEQYF.

J is TRBJ2-7 and V is TRBV10-2; 9 nucleotides match TRBD2. Germline trimming cut 7 bases from V and 2 bases from J; bases unmatched to any gene: 6. The germline gives CDR1 WSHSY, CDR2 SAAADI. The CDR3 length is 14 residues. CDR3 DNA: TGCGCCAGCACGAGTAGCGGGAGTCCCTACGAGCAGTACTTC. It encodes CASTSSGSPYEQYF.

The gene calls are TRBV5-1 and TRBJ2-5, with D possibly matching TRBD1 (6 bases). The CDR3 has 13 amino acids. With 1 base removed from V and 5 bases from J, the gap between germline ends came to 9 bases. The germline V gene encodes CDR1 SGHRS and CDR2 YFSETQ. CDR3 DNA sequence: TGCGCCAGCAGCTTGAGGGGGTCGGAGACCCAGTACTTC. Encoded protein: CASSLRGSETQYF.

CDR3 sequence: CASSPTGGEKLFF. The CDR3 DNA reads as TGTGCCAGCTCACCTACAGGGGGTGAAAAACTGTTTTTT. This rearrangement joins TRBV18 to TRBJ1-4; 8 bases are a match to TRBD1. Per germline, CDR1 KGHSH and CDR2 LQKENI. The CDR3 consists of 13 residues. Trimming took 3 bases from V and 7 from J; bases not matched to a gene: 1.

The chain combines TRBV14 with TRBJ2-7; 13 positions agree with TRBD2. The V segment lost 5 bases and the J segment 3 bases; nucleotides outside the gene matches: 1. The CDR3 is made up of 14 amino acids. In germline, CDR1 is SGHDN, CDR2 FVKESK. CDR3 in DNA: TGTGCCAGCAGCTGGACTAGCGGGAGCTACGAGCAGTACTTC. Protein: CASSWTSGSYEQYF.

The chain links TRBV6-5 to TRBJ1-2; D might be TRBD1 (5 bases). Germline V CDR1 and CDR2: MNHEY, SVGAGI. The CDR3 spans 13 residues. With 2 bases removed from V and 4 bases from J, the gap between germline ends came to 8 bases. The CDR3 bases are TGTGCCAGCAGTTACGACAGTGTCTATGGCTACACCTTC. Protein sequence: CASSYDSVYGYTF.

This chain joins TRBV11-2 and TRBJ2-7; 9 positions agree with TRBD1. Germline lookup yields CDR1 SGHAT and CDR2 FQNNGV. The CDR3 has 15 amino acids. V shed 0 bases, J shed 6 bases, and the junction held 6 bases outside the gene matches. The CDR3 nucleotides read TGTGCCAGCAGCTTAGAACCGGGACAGGGAACCGAGCAGTACTTC. Its protein product is CASSLEPGQGTEQYF.